Following are 28 T cell receptor beta chains from one sample sequenced in a study of cytomegalovirus exposure and HLA in healthy donors. With 60 Vbeta and 13 Jbeta primers, the PCR was carried out. Sequencing used immunoSEQ multiplex PCR; TCRdb keeps in-frame clones, though not all of them. Found here are 150,000 to 200,000 clones; the top ten clones hold 1% to 1.5%. The sample consisted of PBMCs. Every receptor here comes from a woman aged 60-75 years in good health and CMV-seronegative.

This chain links TRBV5-6 with TRBJ2-1; D is uncertain. CDR1 is SGHDT and CDR2 is YYEEEE in the germline V gene. V lost 0 bases to trimming and J lost 0 bases, with 10 bases between them. The CDR3 sequence is 16 residues long. CDR3 bases: TGTGCCAGCAGCTTGGCCACAGTCTCCTCCTACAATGAGCAGTTCTTC. It codes for CASSLATVSSYNEQFF.

The chain employs TRBV9 and TRBJ2-7, with D tentatively TRBD2 (6 bases). Between the trimmed V and J ends, which lost 9 bases and 0 bases, there was a span of 13 bases. Germline values: CDR1 SGDLS, CDR2 YYNGEE. The CDR3 has 13 residues. This chain's CDR3 is CATSAGSSYEQYF. CDR3 sequence (DNA): TGTGCCACTTCAGCGGGTAGCTCCTACGAGCAGTACTTC.

The chain employs TRBV30 and TRBJ1-2, with no clear D. The CDR3 extends over 12 amino acids. CDR1 and CDR2 from the germline V gene are GTSNPN and SVGIG (reference sequence). Trimming removed 0 bases from V and 7 bases from J, with 9 bases in between. For the CDR3, the DNA is TGTGCCTGGAGTGTAGCGGAGCCTGGCTACACCTTC. This sequence encodes CAWSVAEPGYTF. The whole variable domain, filled in from reference TRBV30 and TRBJ1-2, reads SQTIHQWPATLVQPVGSPLSLECTVEGTSNPNLYWYRQAAGRGLQLLFYSVGIGQISSEVPQNLSASRPQDRQFILSSKKLLLSDSGFYLCAWSVAEPGYTFGSGTRLTVV.

The chain is built from TRBV18 and TRBJ2-3; 10 bases agree with TRBD2. V shed 6 bases and J 1 base; nucleotides not matched to a gene: 4. The CDR3 loop spans 15 amino acids. Germline-derived CDR1 and CDR2 are KGHSH and LQKENI. CDR3 residues: CASSRGTSGTDTQYF. CDR3 DNA sequence: TGTGCCAGCTCCCGCGGGACTAGCGGCACAGATACGCAGTATTTT.

This sequence joins TRBV25-1 and TRBJ2-7; possible D gene TRBD2, 5 bases. Looked up from germline, CDR1 is MGHDK and CDR2 is SYGVNS. With 3 bases removed from V and 3 bases from J, the gap between germline ends came to 12 bases. The CDR3 consists of 14 residues. This CDR3 reads CASSDASIGYEQYF. The CDR3 coding sequence is TGTGCCAGCAGTGATGCTAGCATAGGCTACGAGCAGTACTTC.

The V and J genes are TRBV4-3 and TRBJ2-2; 10 positions match TRBD1. Germline loops: CDR1 LGHNA, CDR2 YSLEER. After removal of 4 bases from V and 6 bases from J, the junction contained 11 bases not matched to a gene. The CDR3 consists of 17 residues. The CDR3 sequence: CASSLKPGQGYAGELFF. The CDR3 nucleotides are TGCGCCAGCAGCCTCAAACCGGGACAGGGGTACGCCGGGGAGCTGTTTTTT.

The V gene is TRBV11-2, the J gene TRBJ1-1, with D possibly being TRBD1 (5 bases). Per the germline V gene, CDR1 is SGHAT and CDR2 is FQNNGV. V was trimmed by 4 bases and J by 1 base, leaving 13 bases between them. This CDR3 comprises 15 residues. The CDR3 bases are TGTGCCAGCAGCTCTCAGGGTTGGAAGAACACTGAAGCTTTCTTT. Translated, it gives CASSSQGWKNTEAFF.

The chain uses TRBV6-6 and TRBJ1-2, with D tentatively TRBD1 (5 bases). The V gene's germline CDR1 is MNHNY and CDR2 SVGAGI (reference sequence). With 4 bases removed from V and 3 bases from J, the gap between germline ends came to 12 bases. The CDR3 length is 14 residues. As DNA, the CDR3 is TGTGCCAGCAGTTCCCAAGGGACTTACTATGGCTACACCTTC. It encodes CASSSQGTYYGYTF.

This rearrangement joins TRBV19 to TRBJ1-1; no firm D call. Trimming shortened V by 6 bases and J by 8 bases, and 19 bases separated the two germline ends. Per the germline V gene, CDR1 is LNHDA and CDR2 is SQIVND (reference sequence). The CDR3 is made up of 14 amino acids. CDR3 bases: TGTGCCAGTAGCGCGGGTAGGGCCCCTATGGAAGCTTTCTTT. It specifies CASSAGRAPMEAFF.

The chain is built from TRBV7-2 and TRBJ2-2; D call uncertain. Germline V gene sequence: CDR1 SGHTA, CDR2 FQGNSA. The CDR3 runs to 13 residues. Trimming removed 4 bases at V and 5 bases at J, with 8 bases between. CDR3 sequence: CASSSSRTGELFF. The CDR3 DNA reads as TGTGCCAGCAGCTCCTCCCGGACCGGGGAGCTGTTTTTT.

The chain recombines TRBV27 with TRBJ1-2; 9 bases match TRBD1. Germline assignment: CDR1 MNHEY and CDR2 SMNVEV (reference sequence). V was pared by 6 bases and J by 4 bases, with 3 bases of the junction left unmatched. The CDR3 runs to 13 residues. CDR3 sequence: CASSRDRAYGYTF. Written as DNA, the CDR3 is TGTGCCAGCAGCAGGGACAGGGCCTATGGCTACACCTTC.

The chain couples TRBV28 to TRBJ1-2, with 7 bases aligning to TRBD1. The CDR3 has 15 amino acids. V lost 4 bases, J lost 12 bases, and 17 bases stayed unmatched. The germline gives CDR1 MDHEN, CDR2 SYDVKM. DNA for the CDR3: TGTGCCAGCAGTTACAGGACAGGAAGGGGGTTCGTCGACACCTTC. Translating gives CASSYRTGRGFVDTF.

The rearrangement joins TRBV5-1 to TRBJ1-2; 7 nucleotides align to TRBD1. The CDR3 runs 13 residues. Unmatched junction bases numbered 1, after V lost 0 bases and J lost 5 bases. The V gene's germline CDR1 is SGHRS and CDR2 YFSETQ. This CDR3 is CASSLGDSYGYTF. The CDR3, as DNA: TGCGCCAGCAGCTTGGGGGACAGTTATGGCTACACCTTC.

The chain has TRBV11-2 and TRBJ2-5; D is perhaps TRBD2 (5 bases). The DNA matches TRBJ2-7 better at its end, which makes the J call doubtful. From germline, CDR1 is SGHAT and CDR2 FQNNGV. The CDR3 has 14 amino acids. The chain's CDR3 is CASSPGTGTYEQYF. The CDR3 DNA follows: TGTGCCAGCAGCCCTGGCACGGGAACCTACGAGCAGTACTTC.

J is TRBJ2-7 and V is TRBV9; D gene unclear. The germline gives CDR1 SGDLS, CDR2 YYNGEE. The CDR3 runs 14 residues. V was clipped by 0 bases and J by 2 bases, with 9 bases between them. The chain's CDR3 is CASSVVADTYEQYF. The CDR3 DNA follows: TGTGCCAGCAGCGTAGTGGCGGATACCTACGAGCAGTACTTC.

Written as DNA, the CDR3 is TGTGCCAGCAGCGTTACCGCAGTCAGGGTCCCAGAGACCCAGTACTTC. Its protein product is CASSVTAVRVPETQYF. The rearrangement uses TRBV9 and TRBJ2-5; D possibly corresponds to TRBD1 (5 bases). The germline CDR1 and CDR2 sequences are SGDLS and YYNGEE. V lost 2 bases to trimming and J lost 4 bases, with 18 bases between them. The CDR3 runs to 16 residues.

The rearrangement joins TRBV11-2 to TRBJ1-1; a possible D gene is TRBD1 (5 bases). This CDR3 has 13 amino acids. Germline V gene lookup returns CDR1 SGHAT and CDR2 FQNNGV. V was shortened by 1 base and J by 7 bases, with 10 bases between the two germline ends. The CDR3 loop is CASSLGGRGEAFF. In DNA, the CDR3 is TGTGCCAGCAGCTTAGGGGGGAGGGGTGAAGCTTTCTTT.

This chain joins TRBV11-2 and TRBJ2-7; no clear D. CDR1 and CDR2 (germline): SGHAT, FQNNGV. The CDR3 is 15 residues long. V was trimmed by 3 bases and J by 7 bases, leaving 19 bases between them. CDR3 DNA sequence: TGTGCCAGCAGCTTCATAGTATCCACTACGGGTGAGCAGTACTTC. It specifies CASSFIVSTTGEQYF.

The chain has TRBV6-5 and TRBJ2-7, with a possible D match to TRBD1 (6 bases). Germline V lookup: CDR1 MNHEY, CDR2 SVGAGI. V lost 2 bases and J 4 bases, leaving 15 bases between the germline ends. CDR3 length: 15 residues. CDR3 in amino acids: CASSYGGSGRYEQYF. The CDR3 DNA reads as TGTGCCAGCAGTTACGGGGGCTCGGGAAGATACGAGCAGTACTTC.

This sequence joins TRBV5-1 and TRBJ2-7; TRBD2 aligns across 7 bases. The CDR3 sequence is 15 residues long. Germline trimming cut 7 bases from V and 2 bases from J; bases unmatched to any gene: 12. Germline values: CDR1 SGHRS, CDR2 YFSETQ. The CDR3 spells CASARVGLYAYEQYF. The DNA for the CDR3 is TGCGCCAGCGCCCGTGTGGGACTATACGCCTACGAGCAGTACTTC.

The rearrangement links TRBV14 to TRBJ2-1; 12 bases are a match to TRBD2. The CDR3 covers 18 residues. V trimming: 1 base; J trimming: 2 bases; junction bases outside the gene matches: 6. CDR1 and CDR2 (germline): SGHDN, FVKESK. Here the CDR3 DNA reads TGTGCCAGCAGCCAAGTTCTGACTAGCGGGGGTGCCTACAATGAGCAGTTCTTC. Its translation is CASSQVLTSGGAYNEQFF.

In nucleotides, the CDR3 is TGTGCCAGCAGACTAGCGGGGGGGAGCCAGACCCAGTACTTC. As protein: CASRLAGGSQTQYF. The J gene is TRBJ2-5, the V gene TRBV2, with 13 nucleotides matching TRBD2. J gave up 6 bases and V 6 bases, and 4 bases lay outside the gene matches. This CDR3 is 14 amino acids long. Germline CDR1 SNHLY, CDR2 FYNNEI.

The V gene is TRBV5-4, the J gene TRBJ2-2; 11 bases match TRBD2. The CDR3 spans 17 residues. From germline, CDR1 is SGHNT and CDR2 YYREEE (reference sequence). J lost 1 base, V lost 0 bases, and 2 bases had no gene match. CDR3 residues: CASSLGGLAGNTGELFF. The CDR3 bases are TGTGCCAGCAGCTTGGGAGGACTAGCGGGGAACACCGGGGAGCTGTTTTTT.

The V gene is TRBV5-7, the J gene TRBJ1-5; D unresolved. TRBV5-7 is treated as an ORF (open reading frame) with a function not yet certain. The CDR3 extends over 17 amino acids. V lost 6 bases and J 0 bases, leaving 19 bases between the germline ends. As DNA, the CDR3 is TGTGCCAGCACTGAGGCGGGCTTCTCCTCTAGCAATCAGCCCCAGCATTTT. Its protein is CASTEAGFSSSNQPQHF.

Points on this clone: Other DNA sequences in this sample translate to the same CDR3. V usage is TRBV15 and J usage is TRBJ2-3, with D possibly TRBD1 on 5 matching bases. V lost 1 base, J lost 0 bases, and 5 bases lay in between. The germline V gene encodes CDR1 LNHNV and CDR2 YYDKDF (reference sequence). The CDR3 loop spans 14 amino acids. CDR3 region: CATSRAGSTDTQYF. The CDR3 DNA follows: TGTGCCACCAGCAGAGCAGGGAGCACAGATACGCAGTATTTT.

The V gene is TRBV4-1, the J gene TRBJ1-2; 9 nucleotides align to TRBD1. Germline CDR1 and CDR2: MGHRA and YSYEKL. The CDR3 covers 15 residues. V was clipped by 2 bases and J by 2 bases; unmatched bases: 3. CDR3 DNA: TGCGCCAGCAGCCAATCCGGGACAGGGAACTATGGCTACACCTTC. Translated: CASSQSGTGNYGYTF.

This chain joins TRBV7-9 and TRBJ1-5; D not resolved. CDR1 is SEHNR, CDR2 FQNEAQ, per germline (reference sequence). This CDR3 region has 13 residues. Between the trimmed V and J ends, which lost 1 base and 3 bases, there was a span of 4 bases. The chain's CDR3 is CASSLGPNQPQHF. Here the CDR3 DNA reads TGTGCCAGCAGCTTAGGGCCCAATCAGCCCCAGCATTTT.

The DNA of the CDR3 is TGTGCCAGCAGCTTGACCGGGACAGTAGGCACCATATATTTT. Its translation is CASSLTGTVGTIYF. The V call is TRBV7-9, the J call TRBJ1-3, with 7 bases matching TRBD1. Germline CDR1 SEHNR, CDR2 FQNEAQ (reference sequence). V lost 3 bases to trimming and J lost 9 bases; unmatched junction nucleotides: 8. The CDR3 covers 14 residues.